This T cell receptor (beta chain) was sequenced in a study of blood T cell repertoires in COVID-19. As for the study in general: Material from acute and convalescent COVID-19 was sourced from the United States, Italy and Spain. PBMCs, B-cell-depleted T cells, or T cells provided the cDNA or gDNA that made up the material.

Per the original methods: Estimates of nucleated cell counts were drawn from the amplification of reference gene primers. Profiling relied on immunoSEQ multiplex PCR, and the TCRdb table lists in-frame clones only, not all of them. That table gives V, J and clone size, and the DNA gave D and trimming. The sample contains 270,000 or so clones, 84% of which appear only once. The CDR3 covers 17 residues. The ends lost 2 bases at V and 2 bases at J; junction bases unmatched: 10. Germline CDR1 is SGHTA and CDR2 is FQGNSA. The chain employs TRBV7-2 and TRBJ2-7; 9 bases are shared with TRBD2. The receptor comes from a human donor in a cohort sampled during active COVID-19. The sequenced material came from peripheral blood. The CDR3 is CASSLYGGLAGTYEQYF. The CDR3 region has the DNA TGTGCCAGCAGCTTATACGGAGGCCTAGCGGGGACCTACGAGCAGTACTTC.